This passage covers 11 T cell receptor beta chains from one sample sequenced in a study of identifying expanded T cells in peripheral blood. Sequencing was performed with immunoSEQ multiplex PCR; in TCRdb, only in-frame clones are kept and a portion is missing. This table has some 81,000 clones, 84% appearing once. Sequencing was done on a sample of blood. All receptors come from a person between 18 and 75 years old in good health.

The chain couples TRBV10-3 to TRBJ2-1, with TRBD2 matching 12 bases. The ends lost 6 bases at V and 4 bases at J; junction bases unmatched: 7. There are 16 residues in the CDR3. Germline-derived CDR1 and CDR2 are ENHRY and SYGVKD. This CDR3 reads CAIRGTSGSAYNEQFF. DNA of the CDR3: TGTGCCATCAGGGGGACTAGCGGGTCCGCATACAATGAGCAGTTCTTC.

Only one count was recorded for this clone. This rearrangement joins TRBV4-2 to TRBJ2-7, with TRBD2 matching over 8 bases. The CDR3 sequence is 14 residues long. The V gene end was trimmed by 4 bases and the J gene end by 0 bases; junction bases not matched to a gene: 2. Germline V lookup: CDR1 LGHNA, CDR2 YNFKEQ. The CDR3 here is CASSLGTSSYEQYF. CDR3 in DNA: TGTGCCAGCAGCCTCGGGACTAGCTCCTACGAGCAGTACTTC.

The J gene is TRBJ2-1, the V gene TRBV20-1; D unclear. The germline V gene has CDR1 DFQATT and CDR2 SNEGSKA (reference sequence). The CDR3 loop spans 11 amino acids. Deletions cut 5 bases from V and 6 bases from J, with 8 bases between. The CDR3 DNA follows: TGCAGTGCTTCGGACCGCAATGAGCAGTTCTTC. Its protein is CSASDRNEQFF.

The CDR3 DNA is TGTGCCAGTCAAAGGGGAGACGCCAACTCTGGAAACACCATATATTTT. Translating gives CASQRGDANSGNTIYF. This chain links TRBV19 with TRBJ1-3, with TRBD1 as a possible D gene (5 bases). This CDR3 spans 16 amino acids. Germline CDR1 and CDR2: LNHDA and SQIVND (reference sequence). Trimming cost V 8 bases and J 0 bases, with 17 bases left between them.

This clone was recorded a few times. Other nucleotide sequences from this sample produce the same CDR3. The chain links TRBV19 to TRBJ2-7, with D tentatively TRBD1 (6 bases). Germline lookup yields CDR1 LNHDA and CDR2 SQIVND (reference sequence). V gave up 4 bases and J gave up 2 bases, with 9 bases separating them. CDR3 size: 13 residues. The CDR3 region is CASSKQGPYEQYF. CDR3 coding DNA: TGTGCCAGTAGTAAACAGGGACCCTACGAGCAGTACTTC.

The genes are TRBV7-3 and TRBJ2-3; D is perhaps TRBD2 (7 bases). This CDR3 has 16 amino acids. Germline assignment: CDR1 SGHTA and CDR2 FQGTGA. V was clipped by 0 bases and J by 4 bases, with 14 bases between them. Here the CDR3 reads CASSLTGGLPPDTQYF. CDR3 DNA sequence: TGTGCCAGCAGCTTAACCGGGGGGCTACCCCCAGATACGCAGTATTTT.

V usage is TRBV5-6 and J usage is TRBJ2-7, with TRBD1 matching over 8 bases. V lost 3 bases and J lost 0; bases outside the gene matches: 8. This CDR3 is 16 amino acids long. Germline V gives CDR1 SGHDT, CDR2 YYEEEE. The CDR3 reads CASSSPRDRFSYEQYF. The CDR3 nucleotides read TGTGCCAGCAGCTCCCCCCGGGACAGGTTCTCCTACGAGCAGTACTTC.

V is TRBV7-9 and J is TRBJ1-6, with D tentatively TRBD1 (5 bases). Germline V gives CDR1 SEHNR, CDR2 FQNEAQ (reference sequence). The CDR3 has 14 residues. V gave up 2 bases and J gave up 10 bases, with 12 bases separating them. CDR3: CASSLPPGRSPLHF. For the CDR3, the DNA is TGTGCCAGCAGCTTACCCCCGGGACGATCACCCCTCCACTTT.

V usage is TRBV7-3 and J usage is TRBJ2-1, with unresolved D. The CDR3 length is 13 residues. Germline values: CDR1 SGHTA, CDR2 FQGTGA. Trimming stripped 5 bases from V and 6 bases from J, with 11 bases between. The CDR3 DNA is TGTGCCAGCAGCCACCCAAACAGCAATGAGCAGTTCTTC. Translation: CASSHPNSNEQFF. Full variable domain (outside the CDR3, taken from reference TRBV7-3 and TRBJ2-1): GAGVSQTPSNKVTEKGKYVELRCDPISGHTALYWYRQSLGQGPEFLIYFQGTGAADDSGLPNDRFFAVRPEGSVSTLKIQRTERGDSAVYLCASSHPNSNEQFFGPGTRLTVL.

V is TRBV6-5 and J is TRBJ1-1, with unresolved D. This CDR3 contains 15 residues. The V gene lost 4 bases and the J gene lost 3 bases, with 15 bases spanning the gap. In germline, CDR1 is MNHEY, CDR2 SVGAGI. CDR3 residues: CASSFWVSADTEAFF. Here the CDR3 DNA reads TGTGCCAGCAGTTTTTGGGTATCGGCGGACACTGAAGCTTTCTTT.

V is TRBV30 and J is TRBJ1-1; a weak D match, TRBD1 (5 bases). The CDR3 spans 13 residues. Germline CDR1 and CDR2: GTSNPN and SVGIG (reference sequence). Trimming took off 6 bases at V and 0 bases at J, with 11 bases between the two ends. Written as DNA, the CDR3 is TGTGCCTGTGAGGGACCCATGAACACTGAAGCTTTCTTT. This translates into CACEGPMNTEAFF.